Sequencing of this T cell receptor beta chain was carried out in a study of shared clonotypes between healthy human individuals. Sequencing used immunoSEQ multiplex PCR; TCRdb keeps in-frame clones, though not all of them. This repertoire shows 760,000 or so clones, about 96% found once; its top ten account for about 0.22%. Naive CD8 cells comprised CD45RO-negative, CCR7-positively selected cells, excluding terminally differentiated effector memory CD45RA+ cells. Germline values: CDR1 SGHAT, CDR2 FQNNGV. The CDR3 has 16 amino acids. Trimming took 5 bases from V and 1 from J; bases not matched to a gene: 6. Worth noting for this clone: The antigen is not known.

Study conclusions and caveats: Sampling covered blood only; tissue repertoires likely differ.

The receptor was isolated from a man aged 25-40 years in good health. This rearrangement joins TRBV11-2 to TRBJ2-3, with 10 bases aligning to TRBD1. The sequenced sample consisted of naive CD8+ T cells sorted from blood. The CDR3 sequence: CASSKTGTGGTDTQYF. The CDR3 nucleotides are TGTGCCAGCAGCAAAACCGGGACAGGGGGCACAGATACGCAGTATTTT. Filled out from reference TRBV11-2 and TRBJ2-3, the complete variable domain reads EAGVAQSPRYKIIEKRQSVAFWCNPISGHATLYWYQQILGQGPKLLIQFQNNGVVDDSQLPKDRFSAERLKGVDSTLKIQPAKLEDSAVYLCASSKTGTGGTDTQYFGPGTRLTVL.